This T cell receptor beta chain stems from a study of cytomegalovirus exposure and HLA in healthy donors. For the study at large: The use of the same platform for the approximately 130 validation repertoires and the 550 to 700 first-cohort repertoires was reported by a later analysis.

Comment on this clone: What it recognizes is unknown.

General study results and limits: The classifier, whose performance was assessed in both the original and validation cohorts, reportedly diagnosed cytomegalovirus status with high specificity and sensitivity. Investigators reported fewer than 200 TCR beta chains as tied to cytomegalovirus. Within the 120 validation repertoires, first-cohort TCR clusters tended to co-occur, according to a later analysis.

Germline CDR1 reads MNHNS; CDR2 reads SASEGT. This CDR3 region has 14 residues. J lost 5 bases, V lost 10 bases, and 11 bases had no gene match. The method was immunoSEQ multiplex PCR; TCRdb's version includes in-frame clones alone and lacks a portion of them. Counted here are about 240,000 clones, about 86% occurring once; the ten biggest clones make up around 1.2%. Sequenced: PBMCs. This TCR derives from a woman younger than 45 in good health and CMV-seropositive. V is TRBV6-1 and J is TRBJ2-5, with TRBD1 identical over 9 bases. The chain's CDR3 is CATDPGQGMETQYF. CDR3 nucleotide sequence: TGTGCCACCGATCCGGGACAGGGCATGGAGACCCAGTACTTC.